This TCR beta chain originates from a study of identical twins. Study findings and constraints: Those out-of-frame alpha sequences shared by twins showed an excess of low generation probability. Invariant cells of the MAIT and iNKT types might have partly distorted the zero-insertion analyses. Twins shared beta out-of-frame sequences in excess, but this excess was weaker.

TCRdb used MiXCR to reprocess the 5' RACE reads, holding one entry per CDR3 protein. In the table there are 1.5 million to 2 million distinct CDR3 sequences, around 29% of which are singletons. This clonotype was seen a handful of times. Its antigen is as yet unknown. The sequenced sample was cord blood. The receptor was isolated from a newborn girl in good health.

The CDR3 loop is CASSVGQGGYNEQFF. The CDR3 nucleotides read TGTGCCAGCAGCGTAGGACAGGGGGGTTACAATGAGCAGTTCTTC. The V call is TRBV9, the J call TRBJ2-1, with 9 nucleotides matching TRBD1. CDR3 length: 15 residues. Trimming took 0 bases from V and 4 from J; bases not matched to a gene: 2. CDR1 is SGDLS and CDR2 is YYNGEE in the germline V gene. Combining the CDR3 with reference TRBV9 and TRBJ2-1 gives the whole variable domain DSGVTQTPKHLITATGQRVTLRCSPRSGDLSVYWYQQSLDQGLQFLIQYYNGEERAKGNILERFSAQQFPDLHSELNLSSLELGDSALYFCASSVGQGGYNEQFFGPGTRLTVL.